The rows below give T cell receptor beta chains drawn from one sample of a study of T cells in Graves' hyperthyroidism and ophthalmopathy. TCRdb re-derived calls from the multiplex PCR reads in MiXCR, one entry per CDR3 protein. The data contain nearly 750,000 distinct CDR3 sequences, about a third of them singletons. Sequencing was carried out using blood. These receptors originate from a woman in her thirties or forties with Graves' hyperthyroidism. Each CDR3 is given with its conserved first and last residue. The D gene is left open where the match is weak. Clone size, where shown, is once, few, many, or a class for clones that have expanded.

TRBV20-1	TRBJ1-5	-	few	TGCAGTGCTAGAGATCCGGCCGAGGGCGGTCAGCCCCAGCATTTT	CSARDPAEGGQPQHF
TRBV7-2	TRBJ2-2	-	-	TGTGCCAGCAGCTTATGGGCCGGTGGCGGCGGGGAGCTGTTTTTT	CASSLWAGGGGELFF
TRBV7-8	TRBJ1-3	-	many	TGTGCCAGCAGCTTAGAGGGTGGGGGTTCTGGAAACACCATATATTTT	CASSLEGGGSGNTIYF
TRBV6-5	TRBJ1-1	-	few	TGTGCCAGCAGTTACCCAGGAATGGGGGCGAACACTGAAGCTTTCTTT	CASSYPGMGANTEAFF
TRBV20-1	TRBJ1-4	-	many	TGCAGTGGGGCAGGGGTTGGTGAAAAACTGTTTTTT	CSGAGVGEKLFF
TRBV10-3	TRBJ2-5	TRBD2	-	TGTGCCATCACCAGCGGGGACCTTCAAGAGACCCAGTACTTC	CAITSGDLQETQYF
TRBV29-1	TRBJ2-7	-	many	TGCAGCGTTGGAAACAGGGCGGCGATCCTCGCCGAGCAGTACTTC	CSVGNRAAILAEQYF
TRBV6-5	TRBJ2-2	-	once	TGTGCCAGCAAAAACAGGCCCGGGGAGCTGTTTTTT	CASKNRPGELFF
TRBV12-3/TRBV12-4	TRBJ1-2	-	many	TGTGCCAGCAGTTTTCGTGACCGCACCTCCTATGGCTACACCTTC	CASSFRDRTSYGYTF
TRBV5-5	TRBJ1-5	-	many	TGTGCCAGCAGCACTGACGAGGATTATCAGCCCCAGCATTTT	CASSTDEDYQPQHF
TRBV29-1	TRBJ1-5	-	many	TGCAGCGTTGAGGGTAGCGGCAATCAGCCCCAGCATTTT	CSVEGSGNQPQHF
TRBV28	TRBJ1-2	-	-	TGTGCCAGCAGTTTAGTTGGCGAACAGTACGGCTACACCTTC	CASSLVGEQYGYTF
TRBV12-3/TRBV12-4	TRBJ1-5	-	few	TGTGCCAGCAGTTACCTCCCCCGGGGGGCTGGGCAGCCCCAGCATTTT	CASSYLPRGAGQPQHF
TRBV20-1	TRBJ2-5	-	many	TGCAGTGCTATAAATTCGGGGGGCGGAGAGACCCAGTACTTC	CSAINSGGGETQYF
TRBV15	TRBJ2-5	TRBD2	many	TGTGCCACCAGCAGAGATCTTTGGCTCCTAGCGGGGGGAAAAGAGACCCAGTACTTC	CATSRDLWLLAGGKETQYF
TRBV24-1	TRBJ2-2	-	few	TGTGCCACCAGTGATTTGGTATTTCGGGCAGGGCGTCCAGGGAACACCGGGGAGCTGTTTTTT	CATSDLVFRAGRPGNTGELFF
TRBV15	TRBJ2-7	-	many	TGTGCCACCAGCAGAGACCGGACAGTGCCCTACGAGCAGTACTTC	CATSRDRTVPYEQYF
TRBV9	TRBJ1-5	-	-	TGTGCCAGCAGCCTCCGTGTGGGGGCTAGTCAGCCCCAGCATTTT	CASSLRVGASQPQHF
TRBV7-9	TRBJ1-1	TRBD1	-	TGTGCCAGCAGCGAGAAACACCGGGACAGGGGTACTGAAGCTTTCTTT	CASSEKHRDRGTEAFF
TRBV7-6	TRBJ2-7	-	many	TGTGCCAGCAGCTTGGAGGAGGAGACGGCCAGCTACGAGCAGTACTTC	CASSLEEETASYEQYF
TRBV7-2	TRBJ1-3	-	many	TGTGCCAGCGCATTAATAGCCGACTCTGGAAACACCATATATTTT	CASALIADSGNTIYF
TRBV7-2	TRBJ1-6	-	-	TGTGCCAGCAGCTTAGTGGCAGGGGTTGGCCCAGTCCACTTT	CASSLVAGVGPVHF
TRBV29-1	TRBJ1-1	-	-	TGCAGCGTTGAAGAATACCGCAGGGGGAACACTGAAGCTTTCTTT	CSVEEYRRGNTEAFF
TRBV4-1	TRBJ2-2	TRBD1	once	TGCGCCAGCAGCCGAGACAGGGGGCGCGTCACCGGGGAGCTGTTTTTT	CASSRDRGRVTGELFF
TRBV29-1	TRBJ1-1	-	-	TGCAGCGTTGACGACGGAGGTGTCACTGAAGCTTTCTTT	CSVDDGGVTEAFF
TRBV20-1	TRBJ2-2	-	-	TGCAGTGCTAGAGAGCTCTCCGGGGAGCTGTTTTTT	CSARELSGELFF
TRBV7-9	TRBJ1-1	-	many	TGTGCCAGCAGCTTAGGGGCCCTTGGCACTGAAGCTTTCTTT	CASSLGALGTEAFF
TRBV20-1	TRBJ2-7	-	-	TGCAGTGCTAGATTCGAGGAACCCTACGAGCAGTACTTC	CSARFEEPYEQYF
TRBV2	TRBJ2-5	-	-	TGTGCCAGGAGCTTAGTCGGGACACAACAAGAGACCCAGTACTTC	CARSLVGTQQETQYF
TRBV5-5	TRBJ1-5	-	-	TGTGCCAGCAGCTTGTTATGGGCTCGGGGGGTCGGCAATCAGCCCCAGCATTTT	CASSLLWARGVGNQPQHF
TRBV6-6	TRBJ1-1	-	-	TGTGCCAGCAGTTACTCGTTTCAGCCAGGGGACCATTGGCCTGAAGCTTTCTTT	CASSYSFQPGDHWPEAFF
TRBV6-2/TRBV6-3	TRBJ1-5	-	once	TGTGCCAGCAGACGGGGAAGCAATCAGCCCCTGCATTTT	CASRRGSNQPLHF
TRBV7-2	TRBJ1-1	-	-	TGCGCCAGCAGCCAAGATCTTACCCGGGGCGCCACTGAAGCTTTCTTT	CASSQDLTRGATEAFF
TRBV10-3	TRBJ1-1	-	many	TGTGCCATCGGGGGGACTGAAGCTTTCTTT	CAIGGTEAFF
TRBV19	TRBJ1-5	TRBD1	many	TGTGCCAGCCGACAGGGGGGAAGCAATCAGCCCCAGCATTTT	CASRQGGSNQPQHF
TRBV19	TRBJ1-1	-	-	TGTGCCAGTAGTATACGAGGACTAATCGGCGCCGAAGCTTTCTTT	CASSIRGLIGAEAFF
TRBV20-1	TRBJ1-1	-	many	TGCAGCGCTGGGGATAACACTGAAGCTTTCTTT	CSAGDNTEAFF
TRBV20-1	TRBJ1-4	-	many	TGCAGTGCTCTAGCACAGGGTTCTAATGAAAAACTGTTTTTT	CSALAQGSNEKLFF
TRBV29-1	TRBJ1-1	TRBD1	-	TGCAGCAAGACAGGGCACACTGAAGCTTTCTTT	CSKTGHTEAFF
TRBV10-3	TRBJ1-1	TRBD1	many	TGTGCCATCAGGGGGGGACAGGGTTTAGACGCTTTCTTT	CAIRGGQGLDAFF
TRBV4-1	TRBJ2-2	-	-	TGCGCCAGCAGCCAAGTGGGGGGGAGGGGGCCACCCGGGGAGCTGTTTTTT	CASSQVGGRGPPGELFF
TRBV5-1	TRBJ1-4	-	few	TGCGCCAGCAGCTGGGCGACAGGAACTAATGAAAAACTGTTTTTT	CASSWATGTNEKLFF
TRBV19	TRBJ1-1	-	-	TGTGCCAGTAGTATAGTGGGGGATCGGACTGAAGCTTTCTTT	CASSIVGDRTEAFF
TRBV19	TRBJ1-2	TRBD1	-	TGTGCCAGTAGTATAGGGACCGGGACAGGGTATGGCTACACCTTC	CASSIGTGTGYGYTF
TRBV10-3	TRBJ1-5	-	-	TGTGCCATCAGTGAAACGGGAGGGGGAAATCAGCCCCAGCATTTT	CAISETGGGNQPQHF
TRBV7-9	TRBJ1-1	TRBD1	many	TGTGCCAGCAGCTCCAGGGGGGGGATGAACACTGAAGCTTTCTTT	CASSSRGGMNTEAFF
TRBV20-1	TRBJ1-6	-	many	TGCAGTGCTAGAGATCTTAAGACGCCTAATTCACCCCTCCACTTT	CSARDLKTPNSPLHF
TRBV7-2	TRBJ1-5	-	-	TGTGCCAGCAGTTCCTATGGACAGTATAGCAATCAGCCCCAGCATTTT	CASSSYGQYSNQPQHF
TRBV7-9	TRBJ1-2	TRBD1	many	TGTGCCAGCAGCTCCCAACAGGGGGATGGCTACACCTTC	CASSSQQGDGYTF
TRBV19	TRBJ2-7	TRBD1	many	TGTGCCAGTAGTTTCGGACAGGGGTCCTACGAGCAGTACTTC	CASSFGQGSYEQYF
TRBV20-1	TRBJ1-4	-	many	TGCAGTGCTAGGTTGAGTGAAAAACTGTTTTTT	CSARLSEKLFF
TRBV7-9	TRBJ1-2	-	-	TGTGCCAGCAGCGTCGGACGGTATTGGAGTGGCTACGCCTTC	CASSVGRYWSGYAF
TRBV5-1	TRBJ2-5	-	-	TGCGCCAGCAGACTAGATAACCCCCAAGAGACCCAGTACTTC	CASRLDNPQETQYF
TRBV19	TRBJ1-2	-	many	TGTGCCAGTAGTATTTTCCGGGACCGAGACTATGGCTACACCTTC	CASSIFRDRDYGYTF
TRBV29-1	TRBJ1-2	TRBD1	many	TGCAGCGTCAGGACAGGGCAGAACTATGGCTACACCTTC	CSVRTGQNYGYTF
TRBV7-9	TRBJ1-4	TRBD1	few	TGTGCCAGCAGCGCTCAGGGGGCTAGGATTGAAAAACTGTTTTTT	CASSAQGARIEKLFF
TRBV28	TRBJ2-5	-	few	TGTGCCAGCAGTTTGGGTGGCTGGCAGACCCAGTACTTC	CASSLGGWQTQYF
TRBV25-1	TRBJ2-5	-	many	TGTGCCAGCAGTGACAGGGGCTACCAAGAGACCCAGTACTTC	CASSDRGYQETQYF
TRBV7-2	TRBJ1-3	-	many	TGTGCCAGCAGCTTACGGACAGTCGGAAACACCATATATTTT	CASSLRTVGNTIYF